Below, one T cell receptor beta chain is given with its context. Germline lookup yields CDR1 SEHNR and CDR2 FQNEAQ (reference sequence). The germline V and J ends were trimmed by 2 bases and 8 bases, with 12 bases remaining between them. The CDR3 runs 13 residues. The sample comes from a study of blood T cell repertoires in COVID-19. The method was immunoSEQ multiplex PCR; TCRdb's version includes in-frame clones alone and lacks a portion of them. The sample consists of more than 95,000 clones, approximately 74% of them appearing once. Sequencing used peripheral blood. The receptor's source is a man aged 60 to 69 with acute or convalescent COVID-19. The rearrangement joins TRBV7-9 to TRBJ1-2; unclear D gene. CDR3: CASSLNRPMGYTF. CDR3 DNA sequence: TGTGCCAGCAGCTTAAATCGTCCTATGGGCTACACCTTC.